Included here is one T cell receptor beta chain sequence, with context. Its cognate antigen is unknown. Runs used v3.0 of the immunoSEQ assay and were done at survey level. What sequencing targeted per sample was 40,000-50,000 T-cell genomes. Sequenced by immunoSEQ multiplex PCR; TCRdb stores in-frame clones only, minus some. Of 25,000 to 35,000 clones in the sample, less than 90% were seen once. This sample is drawn from a study of long-term antiretroviral therapy in people with HIV. Study-wide findings and caveats: Participants lacked recorded data on ART adherence, viral resistance or therapy changes.

CDR1 is SEHNR, CDR2 FQNEAQ, per germline (reference sequence). The CDR3 covers 13 residues. The V segment lost 4 bases and the J segment 5 bases; nucleotides outside the gene matches: 1. The source was unsorted PBMCs, collected 0.4 years after starting antiretroviral therapy. This TCR was sampled from a man younger than 35 with HIV. The V call is TRBV7-9, the J call TRBJ2-2, with 7 positions matching TRBD2. CDR3 in amino acids: CASSYSGTGELFF. Here the CDR3 DNA reads TGTGCCAGCAGCTATAGCGGGACCGGGGAGCTGTTTTTT. The full variable domain, in which reference TRBV7-9 and TRBJ2-2 provide the parts outside the CDR3, is DTGVSQNPRHKITKRGQNVTFRCDPISEHNRLYWYRQTLGQGPEFLTYFQNEAQLEKSRLLSDRFSAERPKGSFSTLEIQRTEQGDSAMYLCASSYSGTGELFFGEGSRLTVL.